The entry below describes one TCR beta chain. The templates were synthetic TCR analogs, and they were spiked into each PCR. Generated by immunoSEQ multiplex PCR, the TCRdb table keeps only in-frame clones and is missing some. The data contain about 22,000 clones, around 90% of them singletons. The data stem from a study of PD-L1 blockade in urothelial cancer. Study-level background: As for prior chemotherapy regimens, patients had received 0 to 3. Blood analysis occurred 3 weeks (second dose) and 6 weeks after treatment start. A median blood sample held about 140,000 T cells and tens of thousands of unique TCRs.

Time point indicated: peripheral blood 6 weeks after treatment start. The trim removed 4 bases at V and 6 bases at J, leaving 7 bases unmatched. Germline V CDR1 and CDR2: MNHEY, SMNVEV (reference sequence). This CDR3 is built from 15 residues. The genes are TRBV27 and TRBJ2-2; the match to TRBD2 covers 8 bases. The sequence was obtained from a woman aged 60 to 75 with urothelial cancer. Source: PBMCs, taken around atezolizumab (anti-PD-L1) treatment. CDR3 nucleotides: TGTGCCAGCAGTTACCCGGGACTAGGGCCCGGGGAGCTGTTTTTT. Protein product: CASSYPGLGPGELFF.